The next 3 T cell receptor beta chains were all read from a single sample in a study of beta chain features in type 1 diabetes (dated by TCRdb to 2016 to 2019). General conclusions and limits of the study: A moderate but significant shortening of TCRB CDR3 length was observed in type 1 diabetes patients in all four CD4+ subsets.

Their recognized antigens are unknown. Library construction relied on the immunoSEQ multiplex PCR assay. The entire isolated RNA was reverse transcribed using the High Capacity cDNA Reverse Transcription Kit, and thus expressed TCRB transcripts were sequenced. TCRdb retrieved this table from immuneACCESS and kept in-frame rearrangements only. Not all clones are present; in checked studies, unresolved V genes account for under half, and no reason is known for the remainder. The sample table shows hundreds of thousands of clones, and 15% are seen once. The ten largest clones represent 0.015% of the sample. The sequencing input was naive CD4+ T cells from blood. What this sample's cell subset or site label stands for: true naive CD4+ T cells. The receptors shown here come from a man aged 18 to 30 with type 1 diabetes.

This clone was observed a few times. The V call is TRBV29-1, the J call TRBJ2-7; no firm D call. Trimming pared 7 bases from V and 6 bases from J, leaving 13 bases between. Germline assignment: CDR1 SQVTM and CDR2 ANQGSEA. CDR3 length: 11 amino acids. The CDR3 nucleotides are TGCAGCGGCGGCGAGGCCAGCGAGCAGTACTTC. This codes for CSGGEASEQYF.

This clone has a handful of counts. The chain uses TRBV28 and TRBJ2-7, with TRBD1 identical over 7 bases. V shed 6 bases and J 4 bases; nucleotides not matched to a gene: 12. The length of the CDR3 is 15 residues. CDR1 is MDHEN and CDR2 is SYDVKM in the germline V gene. The CDR3 reads CASSPNRGPDYEQYF. The CDR3, as DNA: TGTGCCAGCAGCCCCAACAGGGGCCCGGATTACGAGCAGTACTTC.

This rearrangement joins TRBV5-1 to TRBJ2-1; D is possibly TRBD2 (5 bases). The V gene lost 0 bases and the J gene lost 0 bases, with 13 bases spanning the gap. Germline loops: CDR1 SGHRS, CDR2 YFSETQ. The CDR3 consists of 17 residues. CDR3: CASSLVLRALSYNEQFF. DNA for the CDR3: TGCGCCAGCAGCTTGGTCTTGCGGGCACTCTCCTACAATGAGCAGTTCTTC.